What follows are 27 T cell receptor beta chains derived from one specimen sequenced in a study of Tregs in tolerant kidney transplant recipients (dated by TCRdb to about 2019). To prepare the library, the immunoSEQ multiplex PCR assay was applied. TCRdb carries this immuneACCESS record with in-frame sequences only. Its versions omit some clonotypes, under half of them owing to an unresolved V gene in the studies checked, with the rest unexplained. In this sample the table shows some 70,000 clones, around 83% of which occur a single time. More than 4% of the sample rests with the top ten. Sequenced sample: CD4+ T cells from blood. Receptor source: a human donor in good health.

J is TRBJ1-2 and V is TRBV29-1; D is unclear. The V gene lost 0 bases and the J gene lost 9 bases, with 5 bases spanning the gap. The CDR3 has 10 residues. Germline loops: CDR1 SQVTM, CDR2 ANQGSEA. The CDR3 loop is CSVEEGSYTF. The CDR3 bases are TGCAGCGTTGAAGAGGGAAGCTACACCTTC.

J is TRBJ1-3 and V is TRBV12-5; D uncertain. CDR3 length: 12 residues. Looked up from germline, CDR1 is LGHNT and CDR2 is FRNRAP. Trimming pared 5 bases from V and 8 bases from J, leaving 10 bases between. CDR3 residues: CASGPADYTIYF. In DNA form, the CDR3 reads TGTGCTAGTGGTCCTGCGGATTACACCATATATTTT. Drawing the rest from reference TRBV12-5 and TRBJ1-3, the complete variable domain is DARVTQTPRHKVTEMGQEVTMRCQPILGHNTVFWYRQTMMQGLELLAYFRNRAPLDDSGMPKDRFSAEMPDATLATLKIQPSEPRDSAVYFCASGPADYTIYFGEGSWLTVV.

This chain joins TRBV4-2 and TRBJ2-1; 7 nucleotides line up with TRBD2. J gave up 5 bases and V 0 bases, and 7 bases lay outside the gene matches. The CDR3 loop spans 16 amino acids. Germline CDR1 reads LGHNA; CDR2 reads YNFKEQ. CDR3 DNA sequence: TGTGCCAGCAGCCAAGATGGGGTCGGGGGGAACAATGAGCAGTTCTTC. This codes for CASSQDGVGGNNEQFF.

The CDR3 DNA follows: TGTGCCAGCATCGCATGGGGGGGTGGCGGGGAGCTGTTTTTT. As protein: CASIAWGGGGELFF. This chain links TRBV11-3 with TRBJ2-2; 7 bases are a match to TRBD2. From germline, CDR1 is SGHNT and CDR2 YENEEA. The V segment lost 7 bases and the J segment 7 bases; nucleotides outside the gene matches: 9. The CDR3 spans 14 residues.

CDR3 DNA: TGTGCCAGCAGGGACAGGGCGGGAGGAACTGAAGCTTTCTTT. Translation: CASRDRAGGTEAFF. The chain couples TRBV2 to TRBJ1-1; 8 bases line up with TRBD1. Trimming cost V 6 bases and J 5 bases; bases outside gene matches: 8. The germline V gene has CDR1 SNHLY and CDR2 FYNNEI. The CDR3 runs 14 residues.

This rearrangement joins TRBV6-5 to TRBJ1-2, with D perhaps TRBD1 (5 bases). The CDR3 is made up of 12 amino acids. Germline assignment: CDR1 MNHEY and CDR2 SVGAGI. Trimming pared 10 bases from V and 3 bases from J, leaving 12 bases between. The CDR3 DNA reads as TGTGCCACAGGGTTTTCCCACTATGGCTACACCTTC. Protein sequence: CATGFSHYGYTF.

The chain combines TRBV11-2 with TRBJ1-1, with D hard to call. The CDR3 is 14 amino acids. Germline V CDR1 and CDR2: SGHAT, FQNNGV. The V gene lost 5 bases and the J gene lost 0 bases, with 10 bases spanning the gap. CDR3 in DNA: TGTGCCAGCAGCCGCAGGCGAATGAACACTGAAGCTTTCTTT. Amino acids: CASSRRRMNTEAFF.

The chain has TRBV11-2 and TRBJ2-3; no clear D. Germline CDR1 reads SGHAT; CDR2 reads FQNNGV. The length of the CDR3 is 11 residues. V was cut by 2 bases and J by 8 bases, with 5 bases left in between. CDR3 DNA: TGTGCCAGCAGCTTAACGTCTACGCAGTATTTT. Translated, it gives CASSLTSTQYF.

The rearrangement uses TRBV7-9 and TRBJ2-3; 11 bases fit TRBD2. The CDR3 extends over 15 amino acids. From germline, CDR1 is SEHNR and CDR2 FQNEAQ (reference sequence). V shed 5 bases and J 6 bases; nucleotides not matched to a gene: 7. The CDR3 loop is CASSTTSGTRDTQYF. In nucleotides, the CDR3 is TGTGCCAGCAGCACGACTAGCGGGACGAGGGATACGCAGTATTTT.

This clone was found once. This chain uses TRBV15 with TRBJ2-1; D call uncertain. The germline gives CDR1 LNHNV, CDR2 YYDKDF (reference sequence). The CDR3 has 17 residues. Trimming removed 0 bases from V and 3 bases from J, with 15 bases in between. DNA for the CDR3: TGTGCCACCAGCAGAGACGATCCGGCTCCCTACTACAATGAGCAGTTCTTC. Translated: CATSRDDPAPYYNEQFF.

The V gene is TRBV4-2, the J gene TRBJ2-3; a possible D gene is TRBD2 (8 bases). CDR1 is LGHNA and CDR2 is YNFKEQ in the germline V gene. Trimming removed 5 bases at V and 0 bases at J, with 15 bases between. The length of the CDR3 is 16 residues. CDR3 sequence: CASSIGRGQSTDTQYF. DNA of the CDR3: TGTGCCAGCAGCATCGGGAGGGGGCAGAGCACAGATACGCAGTATTTT.

CDR3 sequence reads: CASSRSRGNEKLFF. As DNA, the CDR3 is TGTGCCAGCAGTCGTTCGAGGGGGAATGAAAAACTGTTTTTT. V and J are TRBV7-2 and TRBJ1-4, with D perhaps TRBD1 (6 bases). The CDR3 loop spans 14 amino acids. Trimming took off 6 bases at V and 5 bases at J, with 13 bases between the two ends. Per germline, CDR1 SGHTA and CDR2 FQGNSA.

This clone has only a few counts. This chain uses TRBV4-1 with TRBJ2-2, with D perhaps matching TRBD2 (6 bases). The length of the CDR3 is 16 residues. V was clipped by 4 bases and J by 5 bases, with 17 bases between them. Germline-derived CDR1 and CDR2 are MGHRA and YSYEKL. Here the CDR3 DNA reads TGCGCCAGCAGCCCGAACCCCGGCGGGGCGACCGGGGAGCTGTTTTTT. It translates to CASSPNPGGATGELFF.

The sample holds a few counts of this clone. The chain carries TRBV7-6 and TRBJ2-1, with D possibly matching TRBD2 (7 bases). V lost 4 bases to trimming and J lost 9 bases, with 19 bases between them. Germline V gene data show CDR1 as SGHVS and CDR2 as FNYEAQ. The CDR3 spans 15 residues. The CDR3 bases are TGTGCCAGCAGCTCTTGGGAGGGACAACAGGCTGAGCAGTTCTTC. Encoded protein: CASSSWEGQQAEQFF.

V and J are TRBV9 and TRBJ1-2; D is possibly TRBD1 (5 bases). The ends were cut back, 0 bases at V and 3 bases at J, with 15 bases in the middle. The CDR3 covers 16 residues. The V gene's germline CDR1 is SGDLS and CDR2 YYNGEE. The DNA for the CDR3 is TGTGCCAGCAGCGTAGGACACAGGAATTCTTACTATGGCTACACCTTC. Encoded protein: CASSVGHRNSYYGYTF.

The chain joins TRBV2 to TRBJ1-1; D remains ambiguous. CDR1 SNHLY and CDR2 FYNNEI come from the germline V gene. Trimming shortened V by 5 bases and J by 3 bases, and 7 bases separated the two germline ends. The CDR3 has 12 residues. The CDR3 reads CASSPQYTEAFF. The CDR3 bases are TGTGCCAGCAGTCCACAGTACACTGAAGCTTTCTTT.

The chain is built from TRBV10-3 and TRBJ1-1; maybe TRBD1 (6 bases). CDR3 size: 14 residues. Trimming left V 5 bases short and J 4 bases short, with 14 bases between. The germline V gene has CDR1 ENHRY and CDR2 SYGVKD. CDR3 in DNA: TGTGCCATCAGTCTCGGGGGGGCGGGCACTGAAGCTTTCTTT. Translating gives CAISLGGAGTEAFF.

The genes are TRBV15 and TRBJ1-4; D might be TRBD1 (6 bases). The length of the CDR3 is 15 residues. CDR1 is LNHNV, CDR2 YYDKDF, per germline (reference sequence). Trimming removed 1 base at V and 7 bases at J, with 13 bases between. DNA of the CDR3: TGTGCCACCAGCAGAGTGGGGGCCCGGGGTGAAAAACTGTTTTTT. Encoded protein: CATSRVGARGEKLFF.

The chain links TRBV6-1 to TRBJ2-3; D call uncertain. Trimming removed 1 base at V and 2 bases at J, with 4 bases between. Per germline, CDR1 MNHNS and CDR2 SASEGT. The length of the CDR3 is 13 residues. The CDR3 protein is CASSEGDTDTQYF. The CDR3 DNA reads TGTGCCAGCAGTGAAGGTGACACAGATACGCAGTATTTT.

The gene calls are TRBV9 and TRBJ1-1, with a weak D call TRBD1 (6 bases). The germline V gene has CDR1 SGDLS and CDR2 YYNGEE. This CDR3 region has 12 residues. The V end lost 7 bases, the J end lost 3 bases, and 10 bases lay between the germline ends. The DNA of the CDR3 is TGTGCCAGCTCGAGACAGGACACTGAAGCTTTCTTT. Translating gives CASSRQDTEAFF. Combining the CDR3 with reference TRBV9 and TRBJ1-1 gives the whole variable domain DSGVTQTPKHLITATGQRVTLRCSPRSGDLSVYWYQQSLDQGLQFLIQYYNGEERAKGNILERFSAQQFPDLHSELNLSSLELGDSALYFCASSRQDTEAFFGQGTRLTVV.

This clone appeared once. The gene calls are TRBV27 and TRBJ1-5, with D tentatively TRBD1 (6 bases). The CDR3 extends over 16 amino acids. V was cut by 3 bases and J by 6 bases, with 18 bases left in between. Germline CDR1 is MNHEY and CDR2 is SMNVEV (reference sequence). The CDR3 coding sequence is TGTGCCAGCAGTTTCAGGGGCCCCGGGTATGGTCAGCCCCAGCATTTT. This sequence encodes CASSFRGPGYGQPQHF.

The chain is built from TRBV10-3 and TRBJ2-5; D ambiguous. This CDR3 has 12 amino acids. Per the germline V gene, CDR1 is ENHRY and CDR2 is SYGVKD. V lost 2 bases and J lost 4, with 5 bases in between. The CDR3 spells CAISEVGETQYF. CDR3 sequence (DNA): TGTGCCATCAGTGAGGTGGGAGAGACCCAGTACTTC.

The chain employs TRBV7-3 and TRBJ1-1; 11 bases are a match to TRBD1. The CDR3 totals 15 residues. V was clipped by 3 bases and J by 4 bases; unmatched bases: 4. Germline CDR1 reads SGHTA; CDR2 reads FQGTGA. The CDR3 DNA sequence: TGTGCCAGCAGCTTCCCGGGACAGGGGGGCACTGAAGCTTTCTTT. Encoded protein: CASSFPGQGGTEAFF.

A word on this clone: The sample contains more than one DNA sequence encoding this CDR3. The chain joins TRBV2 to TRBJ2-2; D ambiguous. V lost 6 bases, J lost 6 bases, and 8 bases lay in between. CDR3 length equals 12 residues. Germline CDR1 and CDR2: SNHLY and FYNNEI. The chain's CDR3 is CASSERAGELFF. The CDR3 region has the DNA TGTGCCAGCAGCGAACGCGCCGGGGAGCTGTTTTTT.

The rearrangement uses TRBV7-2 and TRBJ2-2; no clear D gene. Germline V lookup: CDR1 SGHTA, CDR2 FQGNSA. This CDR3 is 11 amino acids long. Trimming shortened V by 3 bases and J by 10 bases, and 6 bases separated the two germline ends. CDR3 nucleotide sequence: TGTGCCAGCAGCTTCGATGTGGAGCTGTTTTTT. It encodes CASSFDVELFF.

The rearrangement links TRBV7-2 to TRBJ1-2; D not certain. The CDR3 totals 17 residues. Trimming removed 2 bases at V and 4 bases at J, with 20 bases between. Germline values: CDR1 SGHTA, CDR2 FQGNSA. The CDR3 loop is CASSLFPLLKFFYGYTF. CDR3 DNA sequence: TGTGCCAGCAGCTTATTCCCCCTCTTGAAGTTCTTCTATGGCTACACCTTC.

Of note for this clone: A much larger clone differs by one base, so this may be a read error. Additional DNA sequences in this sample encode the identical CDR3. The chain's CDR3 is CASTLAEGGGYTF. The CDR3 nucleotides read TGTGCCAGCACCCTGGCCGAGGGGGGCGGCTACACCTTC. V usage is TRBV13 and J usage is TRBJ1-2, with D tentatively TRBD1 (6 bases). V was pared by 7 bases and J by 8 bases, with 17 bases between. The CDR3 has 13 amino acids. Germline V gene sequence: CDR1 PRHDT, CDR2 FYEKMQ (reference sequence).